The clone carrying this T cell receptor (beta chain) appeared once. The antigen is undetermined. This entry comes from a study of neoadjuvant nivolumab and ipilimumab in lung cancer. Study-level results: Pathologic regression was not significantly tied to TCR clonality.

The CDR3 consists of 13 residues. V gave up 4 bases and J gave up 7 bases; unmatched junction bases: 8. Germline V lookup: CDR1 GTSNPN, CDR2 SVGIG (reference sequence). This table comes from immunoSEQ multiplex PCR, and its TCRdb copy is limited to in-frame clones, with some not included. The sample has 8,500 to 10,000 clones, around 77% seen once. Sequenced material: tumor tissue, taken after neoadjuvant nivolumab, alone or with ipilimumab, at or shortly before surgery. This clonotype originated in an adult with non-small cell lung cancer. Some clones in this sample may be carry-over from other donors' samples. This chain joins TRBV30 and TRBJ1-2, with 8 bases fitting TRBD1. The CDR3 DNA is TGTGCCTGGACTCAGGGGGCGGAATTTGGCTACACCTTC. It codes for CAWTQGAEFGYTF.